This T cell receptor (beta chain) was recovered during a study of T cell responses to AZD1222 COVID-19 vaccine. From germline, CDR1 is LNHDA and CDR2 SQIVND (reference sequence). The CDR3 is 14 residues long. The germline V and J ends were trimmed by 8 bases and 1 base, with 14 bases remaining between them. This table comes from immunoSEQ multiplex PCR, and its TCRdb copy is limited to in-frame clones, with some not included. The sample includes about 180,000 clones, 90% to 95% of them seen just once. Whole-study findings and limits: Nearly half of spike-specific TCRs reportedly target variant regions that are unmutated in the B.1.351 and B.1.1.7 variants. Females made up more of the donors, who were largely white British, and clonal diversity may have come out too low.

A remark on this clone: What it binds is unknown.

Specimen: peripheral blood, collected on day 0 of AZD1222 vaccination. The source is an adult in good health. V usage is TRBV19 and J usage is TRBJ1-2, with D uncertain. Written as DNA, the CDR3 is TGTGCCAGTGAAAACATTGCTTTTAACTATGGCTACACCTTC. Its protein product is CASENIAFNYGYTF.